The 11 T cell receptor beta chains given below trace back to one sample, sequenced in a study of patients and donors after allogeneic stem cell transplantation. TCRdb analysed the RT-PCR reads with MiXCR anew, one entry per CDR3 protein. The sample comprises about 110,000 distinct CDR3 sequences, over 30% of which are singletons, and roughly 27% rests with the top ten. Specimen: blood, either unsorted or a sorted T cell fraction (not recorded which). Receptors were obtained from a human donor who was either an allogeneic HSCT recipient or a stem cell or donor lymphocyte infusion donor (not recorded which). It is not recorded whose cells these are; they may come from a transplant donor.

The genes are TRBV3-1 and TRBJ2-6; possibly TRBD1 or TRBD2 for D (5 bases each). The germline gives CDR1 LGHDT, CDR2 YNNKEL (reference sequence). V lost 0 bases and J lost 0, with 15 bases in between. This CDR3 is built from 19 residues. In nucleotides, the CDR3 is TGTGCCAGCAGCCAAGATAGGGGACCGATGAGCTCTGGGGCCAACGTCCTGACTTTC. This encodes CASSQDRGPMSSGANVLTF.

This clonotype occurred a few times. The chain carries TRBV12-3 or TRBV12-4 and TRBJ2-2; weak D call: TRBD2 (5 bases). Trimming pared 4 bases from V and 1 base from J, leaving 16 bases between. CDR3 length: 17 amino acids. The CDR3 coding sequence is TGTGCCAGCAGTTCCTTCAGCTCGGGATGGAACACCGGGGAGCTGTTTTTT. This gives the protein CASSSFSSGWNTGELFF.

Sample share makes this clonotype medium-sized. V is TRBV7-2 and J is TRBJ1-2; D not resolved. The CDR3 totals 11 residues. CDR1 and CDR2 from the germline V gene are SGHTA and FQGNSA. V gave up 4 bases and J gave up 4 bases, with 4 bases separating them. CDR3 sequence reads: CASSSLYGYTF. In DNA form, the CDR3 reads TGTGCCAGCAGCTCCCTCTATGGCTACACCTTC.

CDR3 residues: CASSLIRDSRRGYTF. CDR3 DNA sequence: TGTGCCAGCAGTTTAATAAGAGACAGCCGCCGGGGCTACACCTTC. The chain joins TRBV12-3 or TRBV12-4 to TRBJ1-2, with D maybe TRBD1 (5 bases). V lost 2 bases, J lost 8 bases, and 18 bases lay in between. This CDR3 is 15 amino acids long.

J is TRBJ2-3 and V is TRBV6-2 or TRBV6-3; 10 bases are a match to TRBD2. J lost 6 bases, V lost 6 bases, and 9 bases had no gene match. This CDR3 region has 15 residues. In germline, CDR1 is MNHEY, CDR2 SVGEGT. The CDR3 DNA is TGTGCCAGCAGCCCCGGGACTAGCGTTCGGGATACGCAGTATTTT. It specifies CASSPGTSVRDTQYF.

There are a few counts of this clonotype. CDR3 sequence (DNA): TGTGCCAGCACTTTTCAGGCTTCTGGAAACACCATATATTTT. Encoded protein: CASTFQASGNTIYF. The chain employs TRBV7-9 and TRBJ1-3, with D unresolved. Germline V gene sequence: CDR1 SEHNR, CDR2 FQNEAQ (reference sequence). This CDR3 has 14 amino acids. Trimming cost V 7 bases and J 1 base, with 11 bases left between them.

This clonotype was picked up a small number of times. This chain joins TRBV29-1 and TRBJ1-1, with D uncertain. The CDR3 runs 12 residues. The germline CDR1 and CDR2 sequences are SQVTM and ANQGSEA. V shed 2 bases and J shed 6 bases, with 10 bases lying between them. The CDR3 protein is CSVEIPPAEAFF. As DNA, the CDR3 is TGCAGCGTTGAAATCCCGCCCGCTGAAGCTTTCTTT.

This clonotype was seen ten or more times. The V gene is TRBV7-9, the J gene TRBJ1-5; no clear D gene. The germline V gene has CDR1 SEHNR and CDR2 FQNEAQ (reference sequence). V was clipped by 3 bases and J by 4 bases, with 4 bases between them. This CDR3 region has 12 residues. The CDR3 loop reads CASSLGNQPQHF. CDR3 DNA sequence: TGTGCCAGCAGCTTGGGGAATCAGCCCCAGCATTTT.

The genes are TRBV5-1 and TRBJ2-1; TRBD2 might be the D (7 bases). Germline values: CDR1 SGHRS, CDR2 YFSETQ. V was clipped by 4 bases and J by 10 bases, with 24 bases between them. This CDR3 comprises 16 residues. The CDR3: CASSPGVAGPLREQFF. The CDR3 DNA follows: TGCGCCAGCAGCCCAGGGGTAGCGGGTCCGCTACGGGAGCAGTTCTTC. The variable domain in full, completed from reference TRBV5-1 and TRBJ2-1, reads KAGVTQTPRYLIKTRGQQVTLSCSPISGHRSVSWYQQTPGQGLQFLFEYFSETQRNKGNFPGRFSGRQFSNSRSEMNVSTLELGDSALYLCASSPGVAGPLREQFFGPGTRLTVL.

This clonotype was seen only a few times. A read error may produce the germline difference seen at one junction end. The rearrangement links TRBV12-3 or TRBV12-4 to TRBJ1-3, with a weak D call TRBD1 (6 bases). The CDR3 consists of 11 residues. In DNA form, the CDR3 reads TGTGCCAGCAGTTTCCGGCAGGGGTTGGATTTT. This sequence encodes CASSFRQGLDF.

This clonotype was found a few times. The chain recombines TRBV7-2 with TRBJ1-6, with D unresolved. Germline loops: CDR1 SGHTA, CDR2 FQGNSA. Trimming removed 5 bases from V and 9 bases from J, with 14 bases in between. CDR3 length equals 14 residues. DNA of the CDR3: TGTGCCAGCAGCCCAGACTTACCACCTTCACCCCTCCACTTT. Its translation: CASSPDLPPSPLHF.